The 32 T cell receptor beta chains listed next were all sequenced from one sample in a study of T cell repertoires in cytomegalovirus infection (dated by TCRdb to between 2018 and 2020). No antigens are known for them. Sequenced using an Illumina HiSeq 1500. TCRdb reprocessing: public reads trimmed at Q25 with fastp, clones called with MiXCR, in-frame beta chains kept. All rows with the same CDR3 protein become a single entry with the most common DNA and genes. This sample holds some 900,000 distinct CDR3 sequences; about 31% were observed only once. The ten top clones hold around 12% of the sample. The treatment or condition label corresponds to: in vitro stimulation with specific CMV peptide epitopes to enrich CMV-specific T cells. Material: cultured CD8+ T cells from PBMCs, obtained from culture after CMV antigen stimulation. All receptors come from a human donor in good health (CMV status not recorded). Some clones in this sample may be carry-over from other donors' samples.

The genes are TRBV11-3 and TRBJ1-6; D is uncertain. Trimming removed 5 bases from V and 9 bases from J, with 26 bases in between. This CDR3 region has 18 residues. Germline V lookup: CDR1 SGHNT, CDR2 YENEEA. The CDR3, as DNA: TGTGCCAGCAGCGTATTCCTCAAAACGACCCTTTGGGCTTCACCCCTCCACTTT. This gives the protein CASSVFLKTTLWASPLHF.

This clonotype was observed a few times. The chain is built from TRBV6-6 and TRBJ2-7, with D perhaps matching TRBD1 or TRBD2 (6 bases each). Trimming stripped 10 bases from V and 3 bases from J, with 16 bases between. Looked up from germline, CDR1 is MNHNY and CDR2 is SVGAGI (reference sequence). The CDR3 length is 13 residues. The CDR3 DNA sequence: TGTGCCACCTCGGGGGAGGACAGCTACGAGCAGTACTTC. This gives the protein CATSGEDSYEQYF.

This clonotype was counted at least ten times. The chain joins TRBV7-2 to TRBJ1-6; the D gene is possibly TRBD1 (6 bases). V shed 5 bases and J shed 15 bases, with 11 bases lying between them. The CDR3 sequence is 11 residues long. The germline gives CDR1 SGHTA, CDR2 FQGNSA. The CDR3 region has the DNA TGTGCCAGCAGCGGAGGACAGTTCCTCCACTTT. Translating it yields CASSGGQFLHF. The full variable domain, with the rest looked up from reference TRBV7-2 and TRBJ1-6, is GAGVSQSPSNKVTEKGKDVELRCDPISGHTALYWYRQSLGQGLEFLIYFQGNSAPDKSGLPSDRFSAERTGGSVSTLTIQRTQQEDSAVYLCASSGGQFLHFGNGTRLTVT.

This clonotype was counted many times. The genes are TRBV6-2 or TRBV6-3 and TRBJ2-4; the D call may be TRBD1 or TRBD2 (5 bases each). Germline loops: CDR1 MNHEY, CDR2 SVGEGT. The CDR3 is made up of 16 amino acids. Trimming stripped 1 base from V and 3 bases from J, with 13 bases between. CDR3 loop: CASSYLGPDDKNIQYF. The CDR3 DNA sequence: TGTGCCAGCAGTTACTTGGGACCGGACGACAAAAACATTCAGTACTTC.

This rearrangement joins TRBV6-2 or TRBV6-3 to TRBJ2-3; the match to TRBD2 covers 9 bases. The germline V gene has CDR1 MNHEY and CDR2 SVGEGT. V was clipped by 0 bases and J by 1 base; unmatched bases: 2. This CDR3 comprises 16 residues. The chain's CDR3 is CASSYSPSGGTDTQYF. In nucleotides, the CDR3 is TGTGCCAGCAGTTACTCTCCTAGCGGGGGCACAGATACGCAGTATTTT.

The chain couples TRBV4-1 to TRBJ2-1, with 7 bases fitting TRBD1. The ends lost 3 bases at V and 3 bases at J; junction bases unmatched: 5. The CDR3 runs to 15 residues. The germline CDR1 and CDR2 sequences are MGHRA and YSYEKL. The CDR3 sequence is CASSQAGGIYNEQFF. CDR3 sequence (DNA): TGCGCCAGCAGCCAGGCAGGGGGTATCTACAATGAGCAGTTCTTC.

The table lists this clonotype with many counts. The V gene is TRBV12-5, the J gene TRBJ2-7, with 9 bases lining up with TRBD1. V lost 0 bases and J lost 2; bases outside the gene matches: 2. Germline V lookup: CDR1 LGHNT, CDR2 FRNRAP. The CDR3 spans 15 residues. The CDR3 region has the DNA TGTGCTAGTGGTTTGGTACGGGACAGGGCCTACGAGCAGTACTTC. Residues: CASGLVRDRAYEQYF.

Many counts were recorded for this clonotype. This sequence joins TRBV12-3 or TRBV12-4 and TRBJ2-1, with TRBD1 as a possible D gene (6 bases). This CDR3 is 15 amino acids long. With 5 bases removed from V and 5 bases from J, the gap between germline ends came to 16 bases. For the CDR3, the DNA is TGTGCCAGCAGTGCTGACGGGACAATTAACAATGAGCAGTTCTTC. It translates to CASSADGTINNEQFF.

The V call is TRBV6-2 or TRBV6-3, the J call TRBJ2-7; D is perhaps TRBD2 (6 bases). Trimming took 5 bases from V and 2 from J, leaving 13 bases between them. Germline lookup yields CDR1 MNHEY and CDR2 SVGEGT. The CDR3 is 14 amino acids. This CDR3 reads CASSMYPGAYEQYV. The CDR3 DNA reads TGTGCCAGCAGTATGTACCCGGGGGCCTACGAGCAGTACGTC.

The sample holds many counts of this clonotype. The V call is TRBV12-5, the J call TRBJ2-2; unclear D gene. Trimming took 3 bases from V and 7 from J, leaving 9 bases between them. The CDR3 totals 13 residues. CDR1 is LGHNT, CDR2 FRNRAP, per germline. CDR3 nucleotides: TGTGCTAGTGGTTTCGGTCCTAACGGGGAGCTGTTTTTT. Its translation is CASGFGPNGELFF.

As concerns this clonotype: This may stem from a read error, because a much larger clone lies one nucleotide away. The CDR3 does not end in the conserved phenylalanine or tryptophan, so this is likely a read error. The chain joins TRBV7-8 to TRBJ1-1; D possibly corresponds to TRBD1 (5 bases). CDR1 is SGHVS and CDR2 is FQNEAQ in the germline V gene. CDR3 size: 11 residues. V lost 6 bases to trimming and J lost 8 bases, with 10 bases between them. The CDR3 DNA sequence: TGTGCCAGCAGTCACGGGACCGAAGCTTTCCTT. Encoded protein: CASSHGTEAFL.

The CDR3 loop is CASSQDILYEQYV. The CDR3 region has the DNA TGCGCCAGCAGCCAAGATATACTCTACGAGCAGTACGTC. The V gene is TRBV4-1, the J gene TRBJ2-7; no clear D. V lost 0 bases, J lost 3 bases, and 6 bases lay in between. Germline loops: CDR1 MGHRA, CDR2 YSYEKL. This CDR3 has 13 residues.

This clonotype was seen only a few times. The chain has TRBV6-6 and TRBJ1-2; D perhaps matches TRBD1 (5 bases). Germline V gives CDR1 MNHNY, CDR2 SVGAGI (reference sequence). V lost 0 bases and J 0 bases, leaving 20 bases between the germline ends. The CDR3 consists of 19 residues. CDR3 sequence reads: CASSYSGVGFGPTNYGYTF. DNA for the CDR3: TGTGCCAGCAGTTACTCGGGGGTAGGGTTCGGACCTACTAACTATGGCTACACCTTC.

In this sample, this clonotype turned up once. The chain combines TRBV19 with TRBJ2-3, with 7 positions matching TRBD1. There are 16 residues in the CDR3. The germline V gene has CDR1 LNHDA and CDR2 SQIVND (reference sequence). V lost 0 bases and J lost 1; bases outside the gene matches: 4. The CDR3: CASSIEDRARTDTQYF. For the CDR3, the DNA is TGTGCCAGTAGTATAGAAGACAGGGCGCGCACAGATACGCAGTATTTT.

The chain joins TRBV28 to TRBJ1-2, with a tentative D call TRBD1 (6 bases). This CDR3 is 14 amino acids long. V shed 1 base and J shed 5 bases, with 11 bases lying between them. The V gene's germline CDR1 is MDHEN and CDR2 SYDVKM. CDR3 amino acids: CASSLLGGKYGYTF. The CDR3 nucleotides read TGTGCCAGCAGTTTATTAGGGGGAAAATATGGCTACACCTTC.

A remark on this clonotype: A read error may account for a junction end that differs from germline. The rearrangement uses TRBV7-6 and TRBJ2-5, with a tentative D call TRBD1 (6 bases). There are 13 residues in the CDR3. Germline loops: CDR1 SGHVS, CDR2 FNYEAQ. CDR3 amino acids: CASRKQGQETQYF. The DNA of the CDR3 is TGTGCTAGCAGGAAACAGGGCCAAGAGACCCAGTACTTC.

Remarks on this clonotype: A read error may be the cause here, since a much bigger clone is one base away. The chain is built from TRBV7-6 and TRBJ2-7; 9 bases agree with TRBD1. The length of the CDR3 is 17 residues. Germline lookup yields CDR1 SGHVS and CDR2 FNYEAQ. The CDR3 DNA reads TGTGCCACCAGCTTAGTCGGGACAGGGCAAATTGGCTACGAGCAGTACTTC. As protein: CATSLVGTGQIGYEQYF.

J is TRBJ1-1 and V is TRBV9, with D possibly being TRBD1 (6 bases). Per the germline V gene, CDR1 is SGDLS and CDR2 is YYNGEE. CDR3 size: 15 residues. V was cut by 0 bases and J by 4 bases, with 13 bases left in between. Written as DNA, the CDR3 is TGTGCCAGCAGCGTAGCATTCAGGGGCACCACTGAAGCTTTCTTT. Translating gives CASSVAFRGTTEAFF.

This clonotype has more than one count but fewer than ten. The rearrangement uses TRBV7-2 and TRBJ1-2, with D tentatively TRBD1 (5 bases). CDR1 is SGHTA, CDR2 FQGNSA, per germline. V was clipped by 1 base and J by 5 bases, with 14 bases between them. The CDR3 consists of 15 residues. DNA for the CDR3: TGTGCCAGCAGCTTAGTGGGGGAGCTCGGGTATGGCTACACCTTC. Its protein product is CASSLVGELGYGYTF.

About this clonotype: This clone may be a read error of a much larger clone one base away. CDR3 protein: CASSLGSSGGGADTQNF. The CDR3 bases are TGTGCCAGCAGCTTAGGGAGTAGCGGGGGGGGCGCAGATACGCAGAATTTT. This chain uses TRBV7-2 with TRBJ2-3, with 11 bases lining up with TRBD2. CDR1 is SGHTA and CDR2 is FQGNSA in the germline V gene. The CDR3 is 17 amino acids.

This clonotype was seen a few times. Here the CDR3 reads CASSPGESSYNEQFF. CDR3 bases: TGTGCCAGCAGTCCCGGGGAGAGCTCCTACAATGAGCAGTTCTTC. The chain employs TRBV12-3 or TRBV12-4 and TRBJ2-1; D may be TRBD2 (5 bases). This CDR3 comprises 15 residues. The ends were cut back, 5 bases at V and 0 bases at J, with 11 bases in the middle.

This clonotype was recorded a few times. Germline and junction disagree at one end, which may indicate a read error. This chain links TRBV7-6 with TRBJ1-4; D possibly corresponds to TRBD1 (5 bases). The CDR3 is made up of 12 amino acids. Germline CDR1 reads SGHVS; CDR2 reads FNYEAQ. The CDR3 DNA reads TGTGCTACCACTCTCCCTGGGGACCCTCAAGGCTTT. Translated, it gives CATTLPGDPQGF.

The V gene is TRBV4-1, the J gene TRBJ2-7, with 8 bases that match TRBD1. V gave up 4 bases and J gave up 3 bases; unmatched junction bases: 8. The length of the CDR3 is 15 residues. Per the germline V gene, CDR1 is MGHRA and CDR2 is YSYEKL. CDR3 amino acids: CASSLRQGTNYEQYF. CDR3 bases: TGCGCCAGCAGCCTCCGACAGGGGACGAACTACGAGCAGTACTTC.

This clonotype was counted a few times. This rearrangement joins TRBV7-9 to TRBJ2-3; D perhaps matches TRBD2 (5 bases). The V end was cut by 3 bases, the J end by 4 bases, with 11 bases between. Germline V gives CDR1 SEHNR, CDR2 FQNEAQ (reference sequence). CDR3 length: 14 residues. The chain's CDR3 is CASSLSFGADTQYF. The CDR3 bases are TGTGCCAGCAGCTTGTCATTCGGGGCAGATACGCAGTATTTT.

The chain links TRBV6-2 or TRBV6-3 to TRBJ2-7, with 13 bases lining up with TRBD2. This CDR3 has 17 residues. The ends lost 4 bases at V and 0 bases at J; junction bases unmatched: 6. Per the germline V gene, CDR1 is MNHEY and CDR2 is SVGEGT. In DNA, the CDR3 is TGTGCCAGCAGTTCCGGGACTAGCGGGGCCCTCTCCTACGAGCAGTACGTC. Its protein is CASSSGTSGALSYEQYV.

This chain's CDR3 is CASSEALGRTLNTEAFF. The DNA for the CDR3 is TGTGCCAGCAGTGAAGCGCTAGGCAGGACACTGAACACTGAAGCTTTCTTT. V usage is TRBV6-1 and J usage is TRBJ1-1; D might be TRBD1 (5 bases). The CDR3 covers 17 residues. Germline loops: CDR1 MNHNS, CDR2 SASEGT. With 0 bases removed from V and 0 bases from J, the gap between germline ends came to 14 bases.

The J gene is TRBJ2-3, the V gene TRBV7-9; TRBD1 aligns across 7 bases. The V gene end was trimmed by 5 bases and the J gene end by 1 base; junction bases not matched to a gene: 3. Germline lookup yields CDR1 SEHNR and CDR2 FQNEAQ (reference sequence). The CDR3 is made up of 14 amino acids. Written as DNA, the CDR3 is TGTGCCAGCAGCGGGACAGCCCGCACAGATACGCAGTATTTT. Its protein product is CASSGTARTDTQYF.

The rearrangement joins TRBV27 to TRBJ1-2, with D maybe TRBD1 (5 bases). The CDR3 is 14 residues long. Germline V gene sequence: CDR1 MNHEY, CDR2 SMNVEV (reference sequence). V was cut by 5 bases and J by 2 bases, with 12 bases left in between. The CDR3 bases are TGTGCCAGCAGTGGGGATCGGGACAACTATGGCTACACCTTC. This codes for CASSGDRDNYGYTF.

The chain joins TRBV19 to TRBJ1-1, with a weak D call TRBD1 (6 bases). The CDR3 is made up of 17 amino acids. Trimming took off 5 bases at V and 0 bases at J, with 19 bases between the two ends. Per the germline V gene, CDR1 is LNHDA and CDR2 is SQIVND (reference sequence). This CDR3 is CASSPLAQGLMNTEAFF. The CDR3 DNA follows: TGTGCCAGTAGTCCCCTCGCGCAGGGGCTGATGAACACTGAAGCTTTCTTT.

The rearrangement uses TRBV29-1 and TRBJ1-2; 8 nucleotides align to TRBD1. V lost 6 bases, J lost 3 bases, and 9 bases stayed unmatched. Germline CDR1 is SQVTM and CDR2 is ANQGSEA. This CDR3 spans 14 amino acids. The CDR3 here is CSVAPNRGDYGYTF. For the CDR3, the DNA is TGCAGCGTCGCCCCGAACAGGGGGGACTATGGCTACACCTTC.

There are a few counts of this clonotype. The chain joins TRBV6-1 to TRBJ2-3; D is perhaps TRBD1 (8 bases). Trimming removed 6 bases at V and 4 bases at J, with 14 bases between. This CDR3 comprises 14 residues. Germline V gene data show CDR1 as MNHNS and CDR2 as SASEGT. CDR3 sequence reads: CASRDRAGADTQYF. The CDR3 nucleotides read TGTGCCAGCAGGGACAGGGCGGGAGCAGATACGCAGTATTTT.

The chain joins TRBV6-5 to TRBJ2-5; D unclear. Germline V gene sequence: CDR1 MNHEY, CDR2 SVGAGI. The CDR3 runs to 14 residues. V was cut by 5 bases and J by 5 bases, with 15 bases left in between. In DNA form, the CDR3 reads TGTGCCAGCAGTCCGTCGCCTCGATGGGAGACCCAGTACTTC. It translates to CASSPSPRWETQYF.